This T cell receptor (beta chain) was profiled in a study of T cell responses to AZD1222 COVID-19 vaccine. Study outcomes and limitations: Spike was spanned by vaccine-associated CD4 TCRs, which were dominant at 160-218 and 743-854.

Remarks on this clone: Its antigen is undetermined.

The protocol was immunoSEQ multiplex PCR, while the TCRdb copy is restricted to in-frame clones and leaves out a portion. The table includes under 150,000 clones, 85% to 95% detected once. This TCR was sampled from an adult who received the AZD1222 COVID-19 vaccine. Material: peripheral blood, obtained 28 days after the second AZD1222 dose.

CDR3 in amino acids: CASSLSKLYSNQPQHF. The CDR3 DNA sequence: TGTGCCAGCAGTTTAAGCAAGCTTTATAGCAATCAGCCCCAGCATTTT. The chain joins TRBV27 to TRBJ1-5; no firm D call. CDR3 length equals 16 residues. The ends were cut back, 2 bases at V and 0 bases at J, with 11 bases in the middle. Looked up from germline, CDR1 is MNHEY and CDR2 is SMNVEV (reference sequence).